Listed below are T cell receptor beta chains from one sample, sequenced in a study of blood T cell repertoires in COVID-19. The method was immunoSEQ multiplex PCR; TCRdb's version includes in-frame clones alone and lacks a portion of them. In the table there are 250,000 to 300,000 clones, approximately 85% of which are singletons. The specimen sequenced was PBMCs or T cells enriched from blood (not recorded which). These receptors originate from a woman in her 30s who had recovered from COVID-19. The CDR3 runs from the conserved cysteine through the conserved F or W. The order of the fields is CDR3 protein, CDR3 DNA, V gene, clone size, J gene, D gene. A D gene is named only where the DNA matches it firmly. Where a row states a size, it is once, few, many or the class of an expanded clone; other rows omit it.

CDR3aa: CASSSTRGVHEKLFF; CDR3nt: TGTGCCAGCAGCTCGACCAGGGGTGTGCATGAAAAACTGTTTTTT; v_gene: TRBV7-8; abundance: .; j_gene: TRBJ1-4; d_gene: .
CDR3aa: CSVYRENEQYF; CDR3nt: TGCAGCGTGTACAGGGAAAACGAGCAGTACTTC; v_gene: TRBV29-1; abundance: .; j_gene: TRBJ2-7; d_gene: .
CDR3aa: CASSHRGGPETQYF; CDR3nt: TGTGCCAGCAGTCATAGGGGGGGCCCGGAGACCCAGTACTTC; v_gene: TRBV27; abundance: .; j_gene: TRBJ2-5; d_gene: .
CDR3aa: CASSWGLAGEETQYF; CDR3nt: TGCGCCAGCAGCTGGGGACTAGCGGGAGAAGAGACCCAGTACTTC; v_gene: TRBV5-1; abundance: .; j_gene: TRBJ2-5; d_gene: TRBD2
CDR3aa: CASSLGASPPYNEQFF; CDR3nt: TGCGCCAGCAGCTTGGGGGCTTCCCCCCCCTACAATGAGCAGTTCTTC; v_gene: TRBV5-1; abundance: .; j_gene: TRBJ2-1; d_gene: .
CDR3aa: CASSQGVRQGGDGYTF; CDR3nt: TGCGCCAGCAGCCAAGGGGTCCGACAGGGCGGTGATGGCTACACCTTC; v_gene: TRBV4-3; abundance: .; j_gene: TRBJ1-2; d_gene: TRBD1
CDR3aa: CASSIAPDRETQYF; CDR3nt: TGTGCCAGTAGTATAGCACCGGACAGAGAGACCCAGTACTTC; v_gene: TRBV19; abundance: .; j_gene: TRBJ2-5; d_gene: .
CDR3aa: CASSSRLGENEKLFF; CDR3nt: TGTGCCAGCAGCTCGAGGCTCGGAGAGAATGAAAAACTGTTTTTT; v_gene: TRBV5-8; abundance: .; j_gene: TRBJ1-4; d_gene: .
CDR3aa: CASSLSTLYRDRGEKLFF; CDR3nt: TGTGCCAGCAGTTTATCAACCCTATACCGGGACAGGGGTGAAAAACTGTTTTTT; v_gene: TRBV28; abundance: .; j_gene: TRBJ1-4; d_gene: TRBD1
CDR3aa: CASSTPARTVF; CDR3nt: TGTGCCAGCAGTACCCCGGCCAGGACAGTCTTT; v_gene: TRBV6-5; abundance: .; j_gene: TRBJ1-1; d_gene: .
CDR3aa: CATSGGTGAYEQYF; CDR3nt: TGTGCCACCAGCGGCGGGACAGGGGCCTACGAGCAGTACTTC; v_gene: TRBV15; abundance: .; j_gene: TRBJ2-7; d_gene: TRBD1
CDR3aa: CASRRTERTSFPYEQYF; CDR3nt: TGTGCCAGTAGACGAACGGAAAGGACTAGTTTTCCCTACGAGCAGTACTTC; v_gene: TRBV19; abundance: .; j_gene: TRBJ2-7; d_gene: TRBD2
CDR3aa: CASSPRYGKYNEQFF; CDR3nt: TGTGCCAGCAGTCCACGATACGGGAAATACAATGAGCAGTTCTTC; v_gene: TRBV27; abundance: .; j_gene: TRBJ2-1; d_gene: .
CDR3aa: CASRPTSDLSYEQYF; CDR3nt: TGCGCCAGCAGACCTACTAGCGACCTTTCCTACGAGCAGTACTTC; v_gene: TRBV4-1; abundance: .; j_gene: TRBJ2-7; d_gene: TRBD2
CDR3aa: CASSLVIGGNTGELFF; CDR3nt: TGTGCCAGCAGCTTGGTAATCGGGGGGAACACCGGGGAGCTGTTTTTT; v_gene: TRBV7-9; abundance: .; j_gene: TRBJ2-2; d_gene: .
CDR3aa: CASSLEGQGFWGEQFF; CDR3nt: TGTGCCAGCAGCTTAGAGGGACAGGGCTTTTGGGGTGAGCAGTTCTTC; v_gene: TRBV11-1; abundance: many; j_gene: TRBJ2-1; d_gene: TRBD1
CDR3aa: CASSQVSNQPQHF; CDR3nt: TGTGCCAGTAGTCAGGTTAGCAATCAGCCCCAGCATTTT; v_gene: TRBV19; abundance: few; j_gene: TRBJ1-5; d_gene: .
CDR3aa: CSVEGRGREQYF; CDR3nt: TGCAGCGTTGAAGGACGGGGTCGGGAGCAGTACTTC; v_gene: TRBV29-1; abundance: .; j_gene: TRBJ2-7; d_gene: .
CDR3aa: CASSAPGNSYEQYF; CDR3nt: TGTGCCAGCAGCGCTCCCGGGAACAGCTACGAGCAGTACTTC; v_gene: TRBV7-9; abundance: .; j_gene: TRBJ2-7; d_gene: .
CDR3aa: CAIRTGQGNYGYTF; CDR3nt: TGTGCCATCAGGACGGGACAGGGGAACTATGGCTACACCTTC; v_gene: TRBV10-3; abundance: .; j_gene: TRBJ1-2; d_gene: TRBD1
CDR3aa: CAWNRGLNTEAFF; CDR3nt: TGTGCCTGGAACAGGGGACTGAACACTGAAGCTTTCTTT; v_gene: TRBV30; abundance: .; j_gene: TRBJ1-1; d_gene: TRBD1
CDR3aa: CASSPPGLAGGGQYF; CDR3nt: TGTGCCAGCAGCCCCCCCGGACTAGCGGGAGGGGGGCAGTATTTT; v_gene: TRBV7-2; abundance: .; j_gene: TRBJ2-3; d_gene: TRBD2
CDR3aa: CASSFGTGDWRGYTF; CDR3nt: TGTGCCAGCAGCTTCGGGACAGGGGATTGGCGTGGCTACACCTTC; v_gene: TRBV5-6; abundance: .; j_gene: TRBJ1-2; d_gene: TRBD1
CDR3aa: CASSLEGAAEKLFF; CDR3nt: TGTGCCAGCAGCTTAGAGGGGGCTGCTGAAAAACTGTTTTTT; v_gene: TRBV7-8; abundance: .; j_gene: TRBJ1-4; d_gene: TRBD1
CDR3aa: CASTTDSESQPQHF; CDR3nt: TGTGCCAGCACCACCGACAGCGAAAGTCAGCCCCAGCATTTT; v_gene: TRBV9; abundance: .; j_gene: TRBJ1-5; d_gene: .
CDR3aa: CSVGWGDTEAFF; CDR3nt: TGCAGCGTTGGTTGGGGAGACACTGAAGCTTTCTTT; v_gene: TRBV29-1; abundance: few; j_gene: TRBJ1-1; d_gene: .
CDR3aa: CASSPQGALIYEQFF; CDR3nt: TGTGCCAGCAGTCCCCAGGGGGCGCTCATATATGAGCAGTTCTTC; v_gene: TRBV6-5; abundance: .; j_gene: TRBJ2-1; d_gene: TRBD1
CDR3aa: CASSLELADYEQYF; CDR3nt: TGTGCCAGCAGCTTAGAACTAGCGGATTACGAGCAGTACTTC; v_gene: TRBV7-2; abundance: .; j_gene: TRBJ2-7; d_gene: TRBD2
CDR3aa: CAWSPESSYNSPLHF; CDR3nt: TGTGCCTGGAGTCCGGAGAGCTCCTATAATTCACCCCTCCACTTT; v_gene: TRBV30; abundance: .; j_gene: TRBJ1-6; d_gene: .
CDR3aa: CASSVQSGGPLDTQYF; CDR3nt: TGTGCCAGCAGCGTTCAGAGCGGGGGGCCGTTGGATACGCAGTATTTT; v_gene: TRBV9; abundance: .; j_gene: TRBJ2-3; d_gene: TRBD2
CDR3aa: CASSLDREYTF; CDR3nt: TGTGCCAGCAGCTTAGACAGGGAATACACCTTC; v_gene: TRBV7-6; abundance: .; j_gene: TRBJ1-2; d_gene: .
CDR3aa: CASSMAETQYF; CDR3nt: TGTGCCAGTAGTATGGCAGAGACCCAGTACTTC; v_gene: TRBV19; abundance: .; j_gene: TRBJ2-5; d_gene: .
CDR3aa: CASSLIGGPQHF; CDR3nt: TGTGCCAGCAGCTTAATCGGGGGGCCCCAGCATTTT; v_gene: TRBV5-8; abundance: .; j_gene: TRBJ1-5; d_gene: .
CDR3aa: CATSTGGGLTFF; CDR3nt: TGTGCCACCAGTACAGGGGGGGGGTTAACTTTCTTT; v_gene: TRBV15; abundance: .; j_gene: TRBJ1-1; d_gene: TRBD1
CDR3aa: CASSPSAGEETGELFF; CDR3nt: TGTGCCAGCAGTCCATCAGCGGGAGAGGAAACCGGGGAGCTGTTTTTT; v_gene: TRBV27; abundance: .; j_gene: TRBJ2-2; d_gene: TRBD2
CDR3aa: CSARSGDTQYF; CDR3nt: TGCAGTGCTAGAAGCGGAGATACGCAGTATTTT; v_gene: TRBV20-1; abundance: few; j_gene: TRBJ2-3; d_gene: .
CDR3aa: CASSTLPGGYYTF; CDR3nt: TGTGCCAGCTCAACACTCCCAGGGGGTTACTACACCTTC; v_gene: TRBV18; abundance: .; j_gene: TRBJ1-2; d_gene: TRBD1
CDR3aa: CASSLGLAGAGKFF; CDR3nt: TGTGCCAGCAGTTTAGGACTAGCGGGGGCGGGGAAGTTCTTC; v_gene: TRBV28; abundance: .; j_gene: TRBJ2-1; d_gene: TRBD2
CDR3aa: CASSTTVDRAGNTIYF; CDR3nt: TGTGCCAGCAGCACTACCGTGGACAGGGCTGGAAACACCATATATTTT; v_gene: TRBV5-8; abundance: .; j_gene: TRBJ1-3; d_gene: TRBD1
CDR3aa: CASSERQGRAFF; CDR3nt: TGTGCCAGCAGTGAAAGACAGGGTCGAGCTTTCTTT; v_gene: TRBV6-1; abundance: few; j_gene: TRBJ1-1; d_gene: TRBD1
CDR3aa: CSSDRSGTDTQYF; CDR3nt: TGCAGCAGCGACAGGTCTGGGACAGATACGCAGTATTTT; v_gene: TRBV29-1; abundance: .; j_gene: TRBJ2-3; d_gene: .
CDR3aa: CASSYSPLTSYTF; CDR3nt: TGTGCCAGCAGTTACTCCCCATTGACTAGCTACACCTTC; v_gene: TRBV6-5; abundance: .; j_gene: TRBJ1-2; d_gene: .
CDR3aa: CASSIPGASPYEQYF; CDR3nt: TGTGCCAGTAGTATCCCAGGGGCCTCTCCCTACGAGCAGTACTTC; v_gene: TRBV19; abundance: .; j_gene: TRBJ2-7; d_gene: .
CDR3aa: CASSPLVGGHYEQYF; CDR3nt: TGTGCCAGCTCACCTCTGGTGGGGGGGCACTACGAGCAGTACTTC; v_gene: TRBV18; abundance: .; j_gene: TRBJ2-7; d_gene: .
CDR3aa: CASSKDTRPNYGYTF; CDR3nt: TGTGCCAGTAGTAAGGACACTCGACCTAACTATGGCTACACCTTC; v_gene: TRBV19; abundance: .; j_gene: TRBJ1-2; d_gene: .
CDR3aa: CASRQTGGGAYEQYF; CDR3nt: TGTGCCAGCAGACAAACGGGCGGGGGGGCCTACGAGCAGTACTTC; v_gene: TRBV7-2; abundance: .; j_gene: TRBJ2-7; d_gene: TRBD2
CDR3aa: CASSSGLAGPQETQYF; CDR3nt: TGCGCCAGCAGCTCCGGACTAGCGGGACCCCAAGAGACCCAGTACTTC; v_gene: TRBV5-1; abundance: .; j_gene: TRBJ2-5; d_gene: TRBD2